The source of this TCR beta chain is a study of shared clonotypes between healthy human individuals (TCRdb year 2020). For context, the study as a whole: A couple of women and a few men aged 18 to 49 years were included in the cohort. For each donor, CD4 naive and CD4 memory were each run on three plates, CD8 naive on two plates, and CD8 memory on one plate. To estimate repertoire size and how much clonotypes are shared between individuals, the study performed deep sequencing of blood TCR repertoires from 4 to 6 healthy adults. Libraries were prepared and TCR repertoires were sequenced by different laboratories using diverse techniques, in order to increase sequencing depth and limit assay-specific biases. Leukapheresis yielded between about 0.94 and 8.9 billion PBMCs per donor. On the study overall, not on this receptor specifically: The small number of donors limited the genetic and exposure-history diversity represented. Incomplete sequencing was indicated by rarefaction of sorted-subset datasets, despite the large sequencing depth. Sampling was limited to blood, and TCR repertoires in tissue likely differ from TCR repertoires in blood. Sharing across a few donors was observed for about 5% of naive CD4, 3% to 3.5% of naive CD8, 2.3% of memory CD4, and roughly 0.4% of memory CD8 clonotypes. Naive subsets generally had larger estimated clonotype richness than memory subsets. Compared with non-shared clonotypes, clonotypes shared by all four sorted-subset donors had higher generation probabilities. Pairwise subsampling led to the expectation that sequencing depth would affect the degree of clonotype sharing among donors.

A note on this clone: Its antigen has not been determined. Base qualities are not provided; no much larger clone lies one nucleotide away.

The donors were healthy, HIV-negative adults who had no recently reported acute infections or vaccinations. All donors were Caucasian adults living in Nashville, Tennessee, USA. CD4+ T cells were enriched through magnetic negative selection, after which naive cells were positively selected on CD45RA and the remaining negative fraction served as the memory subset. After blood collection by leukapheresis, PBMCs were isolated using Ficoll-Histopaque density gradient centrifugation and then cryopreserved in the vapor phase of liquid nitrogen. Analytical flow cytometry was used to check the purity and quantity of every magnetically sorted T cell population. From each sorted fraction, genomic DNA was isolated and quantified by UV absorbance on a Nanodrop 2000c. Trimming takes 2 bases from V and 2 bases from J, and the germline ends sit 8 bases apart. Reading the germline V gene gives CDR1 MDHEN and CDR2 SYDVKM. The CDR3 measures 14 amino acids from cysteine to phenylalanine. Only the CDR3 part of the read is kept: 42 bases, read in frame from the first base.

TCR CDR3 regions were amplified from genomic DNA by multiplex PCR using the deep immunoSEQ assay. For each cell subset, the extracted genomic DNA was distributed evenly across all wells of several immunoSEQ 96-well plates, and each plate served as one replicate. For sorted subsets, approximately 210 ng of genomic DNA, equivalent to about 30,000 T cell genomes, went into each replicate PCR. The purified libraries were quantified using a Qubit 3.0 fluorometer, sized with a Bioanalyzer 2100, and then quantified again using the KAPA Library Quantification kit. Each immunoSEQ 96-well plate was sequenced on its own single-read 150-cycle Illumina NextSeq 550 flow cell. In the source study's methods: Because the immunoSEQ output included only junctional sequences and no quality scores, the filtering could not be the same as the filtering used for full-length reads. Sequences were annotated with PyIR, a Python wrapper for IgBLAST v1.9, using IMGT germline references to assign V/J genes and CDR3. Reads were filtered out if the reads had weak V/J assignments (E-value above 1e-6), no CDR3, stop codons, out-of-frame junctions, or ambiguous translated residues. A V3J clonotype was defined by an identical inferred V gene, J gene, and CDR3 amino acid sequence. The percentage overlap between two repertoires was calculated by dividing the number of shared unique clonotypes by the size of the smaller repertoire. RTK rarefaction, the Chao1 estimator, and Recon v2.1 estimates of unobserved clonotypes were used to assess repertoire richness. OLGA was used to compute generation probabilities for all TCRbeta clonotypes that the gDNA method yielded from a few donors. TCRdb took this table from immuneACCESS and kept in-frame rearrangements with V and J called. Such tables lack part of the clones; where checked against another copy, unresolved V genes explain under half of the gap, and the rest is unexplained. The DNA was the basis for D and trimming; V, J and clone size are from that table. This sample lists around 550,000 clones; about 95% were detected once. The ten largest clones add up to 0.06% of the sample.

Sequencing was performed on naive CD4+ T cells sorted from blood. What this sample's cell subset or site label stands for: CD45RA+ positively selected. The rearrangement combines TRBV28 with TRBJ2-3; no D gene call is confident. This receptor was taken from a woman younger than 45 in good health. The sequenced DNA: TGTGCCAGCAGTTTACGCAGTTTCACAGATACGCAGTATTTT. This codes for CASSLRSFTDTQYF.